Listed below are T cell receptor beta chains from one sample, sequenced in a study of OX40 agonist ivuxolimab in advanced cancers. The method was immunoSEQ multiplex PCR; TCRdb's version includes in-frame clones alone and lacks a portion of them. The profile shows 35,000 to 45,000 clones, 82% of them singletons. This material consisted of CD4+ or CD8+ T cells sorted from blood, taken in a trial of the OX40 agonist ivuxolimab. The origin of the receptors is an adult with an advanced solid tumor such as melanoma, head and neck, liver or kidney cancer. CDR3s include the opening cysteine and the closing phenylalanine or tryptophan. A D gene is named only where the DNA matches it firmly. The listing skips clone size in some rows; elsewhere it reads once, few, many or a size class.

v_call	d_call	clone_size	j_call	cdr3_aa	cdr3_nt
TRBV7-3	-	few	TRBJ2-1	CASSLNGAASRHEQFF	TGTGCCAGCAGCTTAAATGGAGCGGCTAGCAGGCACGAGCAGTTCTTC
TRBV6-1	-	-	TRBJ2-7	CASSLPGAVWEQYF	TGTGCCAGCAGTCTCCCCGGGGCAGTTTGGGAGCAGTACTTC
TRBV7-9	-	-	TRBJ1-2	CASSPGVYGYTF	TGTGCCAGCAGCCCAGGAGTCTATGGCTACACCTTC
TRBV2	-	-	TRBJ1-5	CASSDHRGGGSNQPQHF	TGTGCCAGCAGCGACCACCGGGGCGGTGGGAGCAATCAGCCCCAGCATTTT
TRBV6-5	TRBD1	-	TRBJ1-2	CASSYAGGSNYGYTF	TGTGCCAGCAGTTACGCAGGGGGGTCTAACTATGGCTACACCTTC
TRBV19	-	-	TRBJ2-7	CASRSPGGEQYF	TGTGCCAGTAGAAGTCCGGGCGGCGAGCAGTACTTC
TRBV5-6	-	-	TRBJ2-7	CASSQRFSYEQYF	TGTGCCAGCAGCCAGCGGTTCTCCTACGAGCAGTACTTC
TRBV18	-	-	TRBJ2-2	CASSPRTEPKAGELFF	TGTGCCAGCTCACCACGGACAGAGCCCAAGGCCGGGGAGCTGTTTTTT
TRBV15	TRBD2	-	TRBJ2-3	CATSRESGKRTDTQYF	TGTGCCACCAGCAGAGAAAGCGGGAAGAGAACAGATACGCAGTATTTT
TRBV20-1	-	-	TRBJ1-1	CSARLETEAFF	TGCAGTGCTAGACTTGAGACTGAAGCTTTCTTT
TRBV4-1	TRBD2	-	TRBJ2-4	CASSHPGLAGGPDKNIQYF	TGCGCCAGCAGCCACCCGGGACTAGCGGGGGGGCCGGACAAAAACATTCAGTACTTC
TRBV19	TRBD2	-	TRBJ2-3	CASSTVAGGPTDTQYF	TGTGCCAGTAGTACTGTAGCGGGGGGGCCGACAGATACGCAGTATTTT
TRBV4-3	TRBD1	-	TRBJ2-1	CASSHGDSRPREQFF	TGCGCCAGCAGCCATGGGGACAGCCGCCCGCGGGAGCAGTTCTTC
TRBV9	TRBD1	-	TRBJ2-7	CASSVGTGVGYEQYF	TGTGCCAGCAGCGTAGGAACAGGGGTGGGTTACGAGCAGTACTTC
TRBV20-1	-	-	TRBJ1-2	CSARPQGHYTF	TGCAGTGCTAGGCCACAGGGCCACTACACCTTC
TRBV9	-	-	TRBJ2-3	CASSVSSDTQYF	TGTGCCAGCAGCGTTAGTTCGGATACGCAGTATTTT
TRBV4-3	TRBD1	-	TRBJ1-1	CASSVGQGDGTEAFF	TGCGCCAGCAGCGTAGGACAGGGGGACGGCACTGAAGCTTTCTTT
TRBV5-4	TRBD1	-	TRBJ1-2	CASSLVSPGGDGYTF	TGTGCCAGCAGCTTGGTTTCCCCAGGGGGCGATGGCTACACCTTC
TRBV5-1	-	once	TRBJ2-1	CASNSGTPYNEQFF	TGCGCCAGCAATTCGGGGACGCCCTACAATGAGCAGTTCTTC
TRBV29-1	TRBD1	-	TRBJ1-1	CSAGTGTVASAFF	TGCAGCGCCGGTACCGGGACAGTGGCATCAGCTTTCTTT
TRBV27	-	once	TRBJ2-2	CASSLVPTGDGELFF	TGTGCCAGCAGTTTAGTTCCTACGGGTGACGGGGAGCTGTTTTTT
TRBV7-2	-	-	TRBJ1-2	CASSFQGGDYGYTF	TGTGCCAGCAGCTTTCAGGGAGGAGACTATGGCTACACCTTC
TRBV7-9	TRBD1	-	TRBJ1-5	CASSLDRGGNQPQHF	TGTGCCAGCAGCTTGGACAGGGGTGGAAACCAGCCCCAGCATTTT
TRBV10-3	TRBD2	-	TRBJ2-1	CAIRRSGSSYNEQFF	TGTGCCATCAGGAGAAGCGGGAGTTCCTACAATGAGCAATTCTTC
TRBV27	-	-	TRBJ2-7	CASSTPGAVNEQYF	TGTGCCAGCAGTACGCCGGGGGCCGTCAACGAGCAGTACTTC
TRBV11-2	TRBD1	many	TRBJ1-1	CASSANRGLNTEAFF	TGTGCCAGCAGCGCTAACAGGGGCCTGAACACTGAAGCTTTCTTT
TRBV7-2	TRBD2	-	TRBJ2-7	CASSFLAGSYEQYF	TGTGCCAGCAGCTTCCTAGCGGGGTCTTACGAGCAGTACTTC
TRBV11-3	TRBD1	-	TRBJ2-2	CASSFGTAGELFF	TGTGCCAGCAGCTTTGGGACAGCCGGGGAGCTGTTTTTT
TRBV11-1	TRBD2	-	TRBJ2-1	CASSSPTGRASDEQFF	TGTGCCAGCAGCTCCCCAACCGGGAGGGCCTCGGATGAGCAGTTCTTC
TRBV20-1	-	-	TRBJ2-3	CSASLGGQYF	TGCAGTGCTAGTCTGGGAGGGCAGTATTTT
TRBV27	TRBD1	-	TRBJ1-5	CASSLSTGVSNQPQHF	TGTGCCAGCAGTTTATCGACAGGGGTGAGCAATCAGCCCCAGCATTTT
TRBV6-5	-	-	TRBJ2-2	CASSYSQAGELFF	TGTGCCAGCAGTTACTCCCAGGCCGGGGAGCTGTTTTTT